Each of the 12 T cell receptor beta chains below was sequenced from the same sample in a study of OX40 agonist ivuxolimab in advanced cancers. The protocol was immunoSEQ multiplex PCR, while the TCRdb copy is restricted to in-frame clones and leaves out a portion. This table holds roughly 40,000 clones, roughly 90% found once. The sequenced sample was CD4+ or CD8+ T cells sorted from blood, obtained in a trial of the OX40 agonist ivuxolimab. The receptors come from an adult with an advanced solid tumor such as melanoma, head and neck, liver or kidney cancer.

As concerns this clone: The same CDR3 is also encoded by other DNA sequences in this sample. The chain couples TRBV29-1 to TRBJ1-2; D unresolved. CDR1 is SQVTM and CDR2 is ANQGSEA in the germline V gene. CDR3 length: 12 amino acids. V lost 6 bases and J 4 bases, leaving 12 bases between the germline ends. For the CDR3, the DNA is TGCAGCGTGGGTTCAGCGATCTATGGCTACACCTTC. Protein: CSVGSAIYGYTF.

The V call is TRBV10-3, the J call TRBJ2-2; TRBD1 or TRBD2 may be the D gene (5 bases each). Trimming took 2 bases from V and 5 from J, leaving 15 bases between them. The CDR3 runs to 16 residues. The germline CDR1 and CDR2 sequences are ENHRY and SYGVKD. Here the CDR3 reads CAISEATRDQTGELFF. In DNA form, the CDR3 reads TGTGCCATCAGTGAGGCTACCCGGGACCAAACCGGGGAGCTGTTTTTT.

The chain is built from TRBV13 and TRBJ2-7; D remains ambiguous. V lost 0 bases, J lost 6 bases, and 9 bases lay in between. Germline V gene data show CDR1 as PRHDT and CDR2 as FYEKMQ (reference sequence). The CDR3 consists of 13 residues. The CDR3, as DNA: TGTGCCAGCAGCTTAGGAGCATTCGGCGAGCAGTACTTC. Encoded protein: CASSLGAFGEQYF.

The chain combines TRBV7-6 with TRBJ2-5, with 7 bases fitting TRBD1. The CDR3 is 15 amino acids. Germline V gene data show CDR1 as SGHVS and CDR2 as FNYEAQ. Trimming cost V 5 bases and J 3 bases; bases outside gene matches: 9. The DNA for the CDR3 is TGTGCCAGCAGCATAAGTGGGACAGACAAAGAGACCCAGTACTTC. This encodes CASSISGTDKETQYF. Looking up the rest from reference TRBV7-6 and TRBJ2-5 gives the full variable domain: GAGVSQSPRYKVTKRGQDVALRCDPISGHVSLYWYRQALGQGPEFLTYFNYEAQQDKSGLPNDRFSAERPEGSISTLTIQRTEQRDSAMYRCASSISGTDKETQYFGPGTRLLVL.

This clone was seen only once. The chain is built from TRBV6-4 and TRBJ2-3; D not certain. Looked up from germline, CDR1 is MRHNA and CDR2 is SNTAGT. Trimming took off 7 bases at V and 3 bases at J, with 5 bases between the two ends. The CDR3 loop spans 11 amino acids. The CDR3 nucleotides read TGTGCCAGCATAGGGACAGATACGCAGTATTTT. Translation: CASIGTDTQYF.

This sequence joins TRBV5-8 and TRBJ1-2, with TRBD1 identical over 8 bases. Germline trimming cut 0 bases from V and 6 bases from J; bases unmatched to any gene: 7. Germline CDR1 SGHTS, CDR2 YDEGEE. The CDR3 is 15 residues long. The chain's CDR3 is CASSLDGTGGDGYTF. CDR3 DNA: TGTGCCAGCAGCTTGGACGGGACAGGCGGGGATGGCTACACCTTC.

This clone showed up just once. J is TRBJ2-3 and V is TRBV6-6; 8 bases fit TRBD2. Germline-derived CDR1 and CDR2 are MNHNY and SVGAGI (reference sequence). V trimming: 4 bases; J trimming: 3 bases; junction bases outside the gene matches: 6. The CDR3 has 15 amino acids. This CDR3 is CASSWNGRGTDTQYF. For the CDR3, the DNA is TGTGCCAGCAGTTGGAACGGGAGGGGAACAGATACGCAGTATTTT.

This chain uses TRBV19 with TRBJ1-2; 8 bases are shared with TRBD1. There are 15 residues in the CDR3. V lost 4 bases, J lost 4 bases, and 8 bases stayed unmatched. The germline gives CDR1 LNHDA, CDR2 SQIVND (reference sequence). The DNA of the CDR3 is TGTGCCAGTAGTAGAGCTGACAGGGGCCTCTATGGCTACACCTTC. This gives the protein CASSRADRGLYGYTF. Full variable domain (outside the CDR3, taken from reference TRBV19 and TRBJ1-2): DGGITQSPKYLFRKEGQNVTLSCEQNLNHDAMYWYRQDPGQGLRLIYYSQIVNDFQKGDIAEGYSVSREKKESFPLTVTSAQKNPTAFYLCASSRADRGLYGYTFGSGTRLTVV.

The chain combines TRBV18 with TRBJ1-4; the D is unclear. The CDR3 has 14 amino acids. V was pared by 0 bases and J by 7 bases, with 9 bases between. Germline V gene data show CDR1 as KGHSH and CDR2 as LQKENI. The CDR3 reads CASSPPERVEKLFF. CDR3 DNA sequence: TGTGCCAGCTCACCACCGGAACGAGTTGAAAAACTGTTTTTT.

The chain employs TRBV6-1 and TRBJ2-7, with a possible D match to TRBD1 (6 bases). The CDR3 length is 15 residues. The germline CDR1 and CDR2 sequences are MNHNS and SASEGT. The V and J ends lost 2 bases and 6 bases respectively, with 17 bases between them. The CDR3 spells CASSERGTLGREQYF. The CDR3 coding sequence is TGTGCCAGCAGTGAAAGGGGGACACTCGGGCGCGAGCAGTACTTC.

DNA of the CDR3: TGTGCCAGCAGCCCTACGTTCGGGGACACTGAAGCTTTCTTT. Translation: CASSPTFGDTEAFF. J is TRBJ1-1 and V is TRBV7-7; D is undetermined. Germline V gene sequence: CDR1 SSHAT, CDR2 FNYEAQ (reference sequence). The CDR3 is made up of 14 amino acids. Trimming removed 5 bases at V and 3 bases at J, with 13 bases between.

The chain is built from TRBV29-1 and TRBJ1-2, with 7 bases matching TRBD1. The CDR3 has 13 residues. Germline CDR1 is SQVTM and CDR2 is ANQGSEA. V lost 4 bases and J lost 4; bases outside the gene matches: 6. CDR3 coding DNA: TGCAGCGTTGGACCCGACAGGGCCTATGGCTACACCTTC. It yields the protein CSVGPDRAYGYTF.